This T cell receptor beta chain was identified in a study of blood T cell repertoires in COVID-19. Germline V CDR1 and CDR2: SGHDN, FVKESK. The CDR3 covers 13 residues. V shed 5 bases and J shed 4 bases, with 9 bases lying between them. Study processing details: Cell counts per sample came from amplifying reference gene primers. Sequencing used immunoSEQ multiplex PCR; TCRdb keeps in-frame clones, though not all of them. V and J calls and clone size follow that table, whereas D and trimming were derived from the DNA. In the table there are roughly 190,000 clones, around 83% of which are singletons. Recruits, aged roughly 18 to 90 years, lived in some 25 US areas.

The receptor was isolated from a woman between 35 and 50 years old in a cohort exposed to, infected with or recovered from COVID-19 (not recorded which). The chain recombines TRBV14 with TRBJ2-1, with TRBD2 as a possible D gene (6 bases). What was sequenced was PBMCs or T cells enriched from blood (not recorded which). The CDR3, as DNA: TGTGCCAGCAGCATGGGACTTTACAATGAGCAGTTCTTC. This encodes CASSMGLYNEQFF.